This paragraph covers one T cell receptor (beta chain) sequence. The antigen is unknown. CDR1 is MNHNS and CDR2 is SASEGT in the germline V gene. J lost 8 bases, V lost 3 bases, and 12 bases had no gene match. This CDR3 is 15 amino acids long. The data belong to a study of graft-versus-host responses after intestinal transplantation. Some clones are missing from TCRdb's copy, which holds only in-frame ones; the method was immunoSEQ multiplex PCR. The sample lists about 93,000 clones; 85% to 95% were seen once. The sample consisted of unstimulated CD8+ T cells sorted from spleen or lymph node cells, taken before intestinal transplant. The sequence came from a human donor who received an intestinal transplant. The gene calls are TRBV6-1 and TRBJ1-1; TRBD1 matches 7 bases. CDR3 nucleotides: TGTGCCAGCAGTGACCACCCAGGACAGGTTATCGAAGCTTTCTTT. As protein: CASSDHPGQVIEAFF.